This is a list of T cell receptor beta chains from one sample in a study of cytomegalovirus exposure and HLA in healthy donors. The method was immunoSEQ multiplex PCR; TCRdb's version includes in-frame clones alone and lacks a portion of them. The sample contains some 200,000 clones, 80% to 85% of which appear only once. Input material: PBMCs. These receptors originate from a boy aged 2 to 9 in good health and CMV-seronegative. The CDR3 runs from the conserved cysteine through the conserved F or W. A D gene is named only where the DNA matches it firmly. Clone size, where shown, is once, few, many, or a class for clones that have expanded.

NA | NA | TRBJ1-2 | TRBV5-6 | CASSLYVELYGYTF | TGTGCCAGCAGCTTGTATGTGGAGCTTTATGGCTACACCTTC
once | NA | TRBJ1-2 | TRBV30 | CAWSGTGKSPDGYTF | TGTGCCTGGAGTGGGACCGGGAAATCTCCGGATGGCTACACCTTC
NA | TRBD2 | TRBJ2-5 | TRBV19 | CASSISSGGGQETQYF | TGTGCCAGTAGTATTAGCAGCGGGGGGGGCCAAGAGACCCAGTACTTC
NA | TRBD1 | TRBJ1-5 | TRBV7-9 | CASSQGQGANQPQHF | TGTGCCAGCAGCCAAGGACAGGGGGCAAATCAGCCCCAGCATTTT
few | NA | TRBJ2-7 | TRBV6-1 | CASSGRGGDPYEQYF | TGTGCCAGCAGTGGCAGGGGTGGGGACCCATACGAGCAGTACTTC
NA | NA | TRBJ2-1 | TRBV28 | CASSPLDEADEQFF | TGTGCCAGCAGTCCCCTAGACGAGGCGGATGAGCAGTTCTTC
NA | NA | TRBJ1-1 | TRBV18 | CASSPPKGLDTEAFF | TGTGCCAGCTCACCACCTAAGGGGTTGGACACTGAAGCTTTCTTT
NA | NA | TRBJ1-1 | TRBV4-1 | CASSQGLAVAEAFF | TGCGCCAGCAGCCAGGGACTGGCGGTGGCTGAAGCTTTCTTT
NA | TRBD1 | TRBJ2-7 | TRBV6-5 | CASSYSGQGYEQYF | TGTGCCAGCAGTTACTCGGGACAGGGCTACGAGCAGTACTTC
NA | TRBD2 | TRBJ2-5 | TRBV19 | CASTPIAGDQETQYF | TGTGCCAGTACCCCTATTGCGGGGGACCAAGAGACCCAGTACTTC
NA | TRBD1 | TRBJ1-5 | TRBV29-1 | CSVAGTGGLSNQPQHF | TGCAGCGTAGCCGGGACAGGAGGTTTGAGCAATCAGCCCCAGCATTTT
NA | TRBD1 | TRBJ2-7 | TRBV4-1 | CASSQVSGGASYEQYF | TGCGCCAGCAGCCAAGTGTCAGGGGGCGCCTCCTACGAGCAGTACTTC
NA | TRBD1 | TRBJ2-5 | TRBV5-8 | CASSLGQGVREQYF | TGTGCCAGCAGCTTGGGACAGGGGGTTCGAGAGCAGTACTTC
NA | TRBD2 | TRBJ2-7 | TRBV7-9 | CASSVGSGMLSYEQYF | TGTGCCAGCAGCGTGGGTAGCGGGATGCTGAGCTACGAGCAGTACTTC
NA | NA | TRBJ2-2 | TRBV10-3 | CAISLMGDTGELFF | TGTGCCATCAGCCTGATGGGAGACACCGGGGAGCTGTTTTTT
few | NA | TRBJ2-4 | TRBV15 | CATSRAWEGGIQYF | TGTGCCACCAGCAGAGCTTGGGAAGGGGGCATTCAGTACTTC